Shown below are 10 T cell receptor beta chains from a single sample sequenced in a study of CD8 T cells in ankylosing spondylitis. TCRdb fed the 5' RACE reads into MiXCR, producing one record per CDR3 protein. The sample comprises around 210,000 distinct CDR3 sequences, roughly 8.2% of which are singletons, and 4.8% rests with the top ten. The sequencing sample was made of blood, either unsorted or a sorted T cell fraction (not recorded which). Source of these receptors: a female donor with ankylosing spondylitis or in good health (not recorded which).

This clonotype was counted between two and nine times. At one end the junction does not follow the germline gene, possibly because of a read error. V and J are TRBV4-1 and TRBJ2-1; weak D call: TRBD1 (5 bases). Germline CDR1 reads MGHRA; CDR2 reads YSYEKL. The CDR3 is 17 amino acids. The DNA for the CDR3 is TGCGTCAGCAGCCATCCCACTCAGGGAAGCTCCTACAATGAGCAGTTCTTC. Its translation: CVSSHPTQGSSYNEQFF.

This clonotype occurred many times. V is TRBV24-1 and J is TRBJ2-7; D remains ambiguous. V was trimmed by 4 bases and J by 0 bases, leaving 18 bases between them. This CDR3 has 17 residues. The V gene's germline CDR1 is KGHDR and CDR2 SFDVKD. DNA for the CDR3: TGTGCCACCAGTGAAGGCGTGCGGAACTGGAGCTCCTACGAGCAGTACTTC. Protein product: CATSEGVRNWSSYEQYF.

The table lists this clonotype with many counts. The gene calls are TRBV29-1 and TRBJ2-1, with TRBD2 identical over 8 bases. The germline CDR1 and CDR2 sequences are SQVTM and ANQGSEA. Trimming removed 7 bases from V and 2 bases from J; junction bases left unmatched: 10. The length of the CDR3 is 15 residues. The CDR3 protein is CSAKKTGGTYNEQFF. The CDR3 coding sequence is TGCAGCGCCAAAAAGACGGGAGGGACCTACAATGAGCAGTTCTTC.

The chain has TRBV7-9 and TRBJ1-2; D gene uncertain. CDR3 size: 12 residues. Trimming removed 2 bases from V and 6 bases from J, with 7 bases in between. Germline lookup yields CDR1 SEHNR and CDR2 FQNEAQ (reference sequence). CDR3 loop: CASSLKGHGYTF. Written as DNA, the CDR3 is TGTGCCAGCAGCTTAAAGGGCCATGGCTACACCTTC.

The chain joins TRBV7-2 to TRBJ2-5; D is perhaps TRBD2 (5 bases). The V end was cut by 5 bases, the J end by 7 bases, with 20 bases between. The length of the CDR3 is 15 residues. Germline V lookup: CDR1 SGHTA, CDR2 FQGNSA. The CDR3 reads CASSLAPRGVVTQYF. CDR3 nucleotides: TGTGCCAGCAGCCTTGCTCCCCGGGGAGTGGTGACCCAGTACTTC.

V and J are TRBV28 and TRBJ1-1, with unresolved D. This CDR3 spans 15 amino acids. Germline assignment: CDR1 MDHEN and CDR2 SYDVKM. V was shortened by 7 bases and J by 0 bases, with 15 bases between the two germline ends. The CDR3 loop is CASTETGSLNTEAFF. The CDR3 nucleotides are TGTGCCAGCACCGAAACCGGCAGCTTGAACACTGAAGCTTTCTTT.

This clonotype has more than one count but fewer than ten. The chain uses TRBV7-9 and TRBJ2-7; 8 bases fit TRBD2. The CDR3 contains 16 residues. Germline-derived CDR1 and CDR2 are SEHNR and FQNEAQ (reference sequence). J gave up 2 bases and V 5 bases, and 11 bases lay outside the gene matches. The CDR3 nucleotides are TGTGCCAGCAGCCGGGCTAGCGGGCGCCCAACCTACGAGCAGTACTTC. It yields the protein CASSRASGRPTYEQYF.

This clonotype has just a few counts. This chain's CDR3 is CASSPLAGGPVQETQYF. The CDR3 DNA reads as TGTGCCAGCAGCCCACTAGCGGGAGGGCCGGTCCAAGAGACCCAGTACTTC. The genes are TRBV12-3 or TRBV12-4 and TRBJ2-5, with 13 bases that match TRBD2. The CDR3 extends over 17 amino acids. Trimming cost V 6 bases and J 1 base; bases outside gene matches: 8.

This clonotype has a count of ten or more. The CDR3 bases are TGCGCCAGCAGCTTGGGACAGAACTACGAGCAGTACTTC. It translates to CASSLGQNYEQYF. This rearrangement joins TRBV5-1 to TRBJ2-7; D may be TRBD1 (5 bases). Trimming stripped 0 bases from V and 3 bases from J, with 7 bases between. Looked up from germline, CDR1 is SGHRS and CDR2 is YFSETQ. The CDR3 loop spans 13 amino acids. Filled out from reference TRBV5-1 and TRBJ2-7, the complete variable domain reads KAGVTQTPRYLIKTRGQQVTLSCSPISGHRSVSWYQQTPGQGLQFLFEYFSETQRNKGNFPGRFSGRQFSNSRSEMNVSTLELGDSALYLCASSLGQNYEQYFGPGTRLTVT.

This clonotype has a handful of counts. The chain uses TRBV20-1 and TRBJ2-2, with 9 nucleotides matching TRBD2. Germline trimming cut 6 bases from V and 0 bases from J; bases unmatched to any gene: 5. The germline CDR1 and CDR2 sequences are DFQATT and SNEGSKA (reference sequence). The CDR3 is 15 amino acids. The CDR3 is CSARSSGTNTGELFF. The DNA for the CDR3 is TGCAGTGCGCGTTCTAGCGGGACGAACACCGGGGAGCTGTTTTTT.